These T cell receptor beta chains were read from a single sample in a study of blood T cell repertoires in COVID-19. Assay used: immunoSEQ multiplex PCR; TCRdb lists only in-frame clones, some missing. The sample yields 77,000 or so clones, approximately 83% seen once. The sequenced sample was peripheral blood. The receptor set was obtained from a woman aged 55-69 years with acute or convalescent COVID-19. Both conserved end residues are part of each CDR3. A D gene is named only where the DNA matches it firmly. Clone sizes are given selectively: once, few, many, or a class where the clone is expanded.

15	TRBV6-1	TRBD1	NA	TRBJ1-2	CASSELDRGYYGYTF	TGTGCCAGCAGTGAACTGGACAGGGGGTACTATGGCTACACCTTC
15	TRBV5-6	TRBD2	NA	TRBJ2-1	CASSPGLAGGLGQFF	TGTGCCAGCAGCCCCGGACTAGCGGGGGGACTCGGGCAGTTCTTC
14	TRBV6-5	NA	NA	TRBJ2-7	CASSPAGLTYEQYF	TGTGCCAGCAGTCCCGCGGGCCTCACCTACGAGCAGTACTTC
15	TRBV7-9	NA	NA	TRBJ1-5	CASSLGLGVPQPQHF	TGTGCCAGCAGCTTAGGTCTAGGGGTTCCCCAGCCCCAGCATTTT
12	TRBV21-1	NA	NA	TRBJ1-1	CATLQGPTEAFF	TGTGCCACCCTGCAGGGTCCTACTGAAGCTTTCTTT
11	TRBV20-1	NA	few	TRBJ2-7	CSARSGHEQYF	TGCAGTGCTAGAAGCGGGCACGAGCAGTACTTC
14	TRBV29-1	TRBD2	NA	TRBJ2-1	CSVVLAGGWNEQFF	TGCAGCGTTGTGTTAGCGGGGGGTTGGAATGAGCAGTTCTTC
15	TRBV5-1	TRBD1	NA	TRBJ1-3	CASSLEAGGGNTIYF	TGCGCCAGCAGCTTGGAGGCAGGGGGTGGAAACACCATATATTTT
16	TRBV5-4	TRBD2	NA	TRBJ2-7	CASSENSGGSSYEQYF	TGTGCCAGCAGCGAAAATAGCGGGGGGTCGTCCTACGAGCAGTACTTC
14	TRBV6-4	TRBD2	NA	TRBJ2-3	CASSEAGGTDTQYF	TGTGCCAGCAGTGAAGCGGGGGGCACAGATACGCAGTATTTT
15	TRBV5-5	NA	NA	TRBJ2-3	CASSFRARGTDTQYF	NA
14	TRBV7-3	NA	NA	TRBJ1-2	CASSPEGQGYGYTF	TGTGCCAGCAGCCCCGAAGGGCAGGGCTATGGCTACACCTTC
16	TRBV27	NA	NA	TRBJ2-3	CASSTPGGGGTDTQYF	TGTGCCAGCAGTACCCCCGGGGGAGGGGGGACAGATACGCAGTATTTT
16	TRBV27	TRBD2	NA	TRBJ2-1	CASRPPSGGLYNEQFF	TGTGCCAGCAGACCGCCTAGCGGGGGCCTCTACAATGAGCAGTTCTTC
15	TRBV14	NA	NA	TRBJ2-7	CASSQDEALPYEQYF	TGTGCCAGCAGCCAAGACGAGGCCCTCCCCTACGAGCAGTACTTC
15	TRBV27	TRBD1	NA	TRBJ1-1	CASRLTTGLNTEAFF	TGTGCCAGCAGGCTCACGACAGGGTTAAACACTGAAGCTTTCTTT
15	TRBV2	TRBD1	NA	TRBJ1-5	CASSRDRVYNQPQHF	TGTGCCAGCAGTAGGGACAGGGTTTACAATCAGCCCCAGCATTTT
13	TRBV2	NA	NA	TRBJ2-7	CASSEAVRYEQYF	TGTGCCAGCAGTGAAGCGGTGAGGTACGAGCAGTACTTC
15	TRBV19	TRBD1	NA	TRBJ1-1	CASSMTGGSRTEAFF	TGTGCCAGTAGTATGACAGGGGGTAGTAGAACTGAAGCTTTCTTT
14	TRBV6-6	NA	few	TRBJ1-1	CASSYESRVAEAFF	TGTGCCAGCAGTTACGAAAGCAGGGTGGCTGAAGCTTTCTTT
15	TRBV9	NA	NA	TRBJ1-1	CASSGQGLGDTEAFF	TGTGCCAGCAGCGGGCAGGGCCTAGGGGACACTGAAGCTTTCTTT
11	TRBV2	NA	NA	TRBJ2-3	CASGSTDTQYF	TGTGCCTCCGGTAGCACAGATACGCAGTATTTT
16	TRBV9	NA	NA	TRBJ1-2	CASSVGLGAGGYGYTF	TGTGCCAGCAGCGTAGGGTTGGGGGCGGGCGGCTATGGCTACACCTTC
12	TRBV5-1	NA	once	TRBJ2-7	CASSTRAYEQYF	TGCGCCAGCAGCACCCGGGCCTACGAGCAGTACTTC
12	TRBV5-6	NA	once	TRBJ2-7	CASSFAGYEQYF	TGTGCCAGCAGCTTTGCAGGGTACGAGCAGTACTTC
16	TRBV2	TRBD2	NA	TRBJ2-3	CASSRMLAGATDTQYF	TGTGCCAGCAGTAGGATGTTAGCGGGGGCCACAGATACGCAGTATTTT
13	TRBV5-1	TRBD1	NA	TRBJ1-2	CASSEGQANGYTF	TGCGCCAGCAGCGAGGGACAGGCGAATGGCTACACCTTC
15	TRBV5-1	TRBD1	NA	TRBJ1-4	CASSPQGGGDEKLFF	TGCGCCAGCAGCCCCCAAGGGGGCGGCGATGAAAAACTGTTTTTT
22	TRBV3-1/TRBV3-2	TRBD2	NA	TRBJ2-3	CASSPQPILAGGLMGGTDTQYF	TGTGCCAGCAGCCCCCAACCGATACTAGCGGGGGGGCTAATGGGAGGCACAGATACGCAGTATTTT
12	TRBV2	NA	NA	TRBJ1-1	CASKFTGTEAFF	TGTGCCAGCAAATTCACAGGGACTGAAGCTTTCTTT
22	TRBV29-1	TRBD1	once	TRBJ2-1	CSVSRGRRTIPLKASTHNEQFF	TGCAGCGTTTCCAGGGGGCGCCGGACTATTCCCCTCAAGGCTAGTACGCACAATGAGCAGTTCTTC
14	TRBV2	TRBD1	NA	TRBJ1-1	CASSGQGRNTEAFF	TGTGCCAGCAGTGGACAGGGAAGGAACACTGAAGCTTTCTTT
13	TRBV15	NA	NA	TRBJ2-1	CATSPTRYNEQFF	TGTGCCACCAGCCCTACGCGTTACAATGAGCAGTTCTTC
15	TRBV18	NA	NA	TRBJ1-1	CASSPPARGNTEAFF	TGTGCCAGCTCACCACCGGCCAGGGGGAACACTGAAGCTTTCTTT
16	TRBV7-9	NA	NA	TRBJ1-5	CASSLEREYINQPQHF	TGTGCCAGCAGCTTAGAAAGGGAGTACATCAATCAGCCCCAGCATTTT
14	TRBV5-1	TRBD1	NA	TRBJ2-7	CASSQTGNSYEQYF	TGCGCCAGCAGCCAGACAGGGAATTCCTACGAGCAGTACTTC
16	TRBV6-1	NA	few	TRBJ1-3	CASSVGGSGSGNTIYF	TGTGCCAGCAGTGTGGGGGGATCTGGGTCTGGAAACACCATATATTTT
15	TRBV6-5	NA	NA	TRBJ1-1	CASLSQRVTGTEAFF	TGTGCCAGTCTTTCCCAGCGGGTCACGGGCACTGAAGCTTTCTTT
14	TRBV6-6	NA	NA	TRBJ1-6	CASSQGLRVSPLHF	TGTGCCAGCAGTCAGGGGTTGAGAGTTTCACCCCTCCACTTT
15	TRBV9	NA	NA	TRBJ2-3	CASSSLGAGTDTQYF	TGTGCCAGCAGCTCGCTGGGGGCGGGCACAGATACGCAGTATTTT
14	TRBV6-5	TRBD1	NA	TRBJ1-4	CASSGRQGGEKLFF	TGTGCCAGCAGCGGGAGACAGGGAGGTGAAAAACTGTTTTTT
15	TRBV24-1	NA	NA	TRBJ2-1	CATSPAGGSYNEQFF	TGTGCCACCAGCCCCGCCGGTGGCTCCTACAATGAGCAGTTCTTC
13	TRBV10-2	NA	NA	TRBJ1-2	CASSESTGYGYTF	TGCGCCAGCAGTGAGTCGACAGGCTATGGCTACACCTTC
18	TRBV7-6	NA	NA	TRBJ1-6	CASSLEGRGRSKNSPLHF	TGTGCCAGCAGCTTAGAAGGCAGGGGCCGGTCTAAGAATTCACCCCTCCACTTT
14	TRBV3-1/TRBV3-2	NA	few	TRBJ1-3	CASSQGQLSNTIYF	TGTGCCAGCAGCCAAGGACAGTTAAGTAACACCATATATTTT
14	TRBV29-1	NA	once	TRBJ1-3	CSVERGLAGNTIYF	TGCAGCGTTGAAAGGGGCCTTGCTGGAAACACCATATATTTT
16	TRBV4-1	NA	NA	TRBJ1-3	CASSLRGGVAGNTIYF	TGCGCCAGCAGCCTAAGGGGGGGGGTAGCTGGAAACACCATATATTTT
14	TRBV19	NA	NA	TRBJ2-2	CASSIARTTGELFF	TGTGCCAGTAGTATTGCTAGAACCACCGGGGAGCTGTTTTTT
14	TRBV7-2	NA	NA	TRBJ1-5	CASSFRGSNQPQHF	TGTGCCAGCAGCTTCCGGGGAAGCAATCAGCCCCAGCATTTT
14	TRBV4-1	NA	NA	TRBJ1-2	CASSQGAGSYGYTF	TGCGCCAGCAGCCAAGGGGCAGGATCCTATGGCTACACCTTC
14	TRBV6-5	NA	NA	TRBJ1-2	CASKLGAGEDGYTF	TGTGCCAGCAAGCTAGGGGCAGGAGAAGATGGCTACACCTTC
16	TRBV30	TRBD1	NA	TRBJ1-4	CAWSHLRGTGGGKLFF	TGTGCCTGGAGTCACCTCCGGGGGACAGGGGGGGGAAAACTGTTTTTT
15	TRBV5-1	NA	NA	TRBJ1-2	CASSLGQGDGYGYTF	TGCGCCAGCAGCTTGGGGCAGGGTGATGGCTATGGCTACACCTTC